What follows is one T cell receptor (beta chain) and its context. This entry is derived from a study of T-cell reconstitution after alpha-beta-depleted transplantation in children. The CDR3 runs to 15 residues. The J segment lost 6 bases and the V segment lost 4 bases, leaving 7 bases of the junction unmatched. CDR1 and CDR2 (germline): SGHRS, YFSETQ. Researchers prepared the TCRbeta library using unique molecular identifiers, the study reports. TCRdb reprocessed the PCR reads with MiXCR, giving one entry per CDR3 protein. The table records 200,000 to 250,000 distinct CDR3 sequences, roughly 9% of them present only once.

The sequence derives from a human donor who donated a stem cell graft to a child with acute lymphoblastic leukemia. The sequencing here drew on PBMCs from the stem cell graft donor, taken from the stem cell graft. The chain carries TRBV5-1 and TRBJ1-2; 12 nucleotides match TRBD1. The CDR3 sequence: CASSAGTGGSDGYTF. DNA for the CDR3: TGCGCCAGCAGCGCCGGGACAGGGGGCTCTGATGGCTACACCTTC.